This T cell receptor (beta chain) was recovered during a study of blood T cells in healthy people across ages. Study-wide points: A greater number of naive CD4+ cells and higher diversity distinguished long-lived donors from aged donors. Among T cells, TCR beta diversity per million cells dropped roughly linearly as age rose.

For the second PCR, which ran for about 6 to 12 cycles, a sample-barcoded 5' primer and a J-beta primer mix were used. Each CDR3 protein gets one entry after TCRdb re-called the 5' RACE reads with MiXCR. The table has 700,000 or so distinct CDR3 sequences, 40% to 45% seen once. Germline-derived CDR1 and CDR2 are SEHNR and FQNEAQ (reference sequence). This CDR3 region has 13 residues. A note on this clonotype: Its antigen is not identified. Its ends do not fully match the called genes, so a read error is possible.

Donors were healthy Caucasian individuals from Russia aged roughly 6 to 90. The TCR originated in a man of 80 years or more in good health. The chain joins TRBV7-9 to TRBJ2-7; D is ambiguous. Material: blood. CDR3 residues: CANSFASSYEQYF. The CDR3 nucleotides read TGTGCCAACAGCTTCGCCAGCTCCTACGAGCAGTACTTC.